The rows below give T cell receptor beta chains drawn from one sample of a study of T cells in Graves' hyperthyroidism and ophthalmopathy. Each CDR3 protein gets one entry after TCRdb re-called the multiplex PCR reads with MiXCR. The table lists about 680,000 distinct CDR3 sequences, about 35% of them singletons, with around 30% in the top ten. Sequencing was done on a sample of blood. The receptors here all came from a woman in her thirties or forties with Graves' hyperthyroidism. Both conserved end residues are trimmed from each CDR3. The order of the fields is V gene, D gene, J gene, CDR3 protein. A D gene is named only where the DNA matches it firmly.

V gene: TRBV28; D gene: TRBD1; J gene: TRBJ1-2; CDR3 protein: ASSSIDREDDGYT
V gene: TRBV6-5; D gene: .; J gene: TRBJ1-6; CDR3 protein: ASRPGHYNSPLH
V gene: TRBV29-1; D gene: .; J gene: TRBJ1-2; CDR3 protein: SAPPPGGNYGYT
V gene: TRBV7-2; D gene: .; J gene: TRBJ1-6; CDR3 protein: ASSLGGARPPLH
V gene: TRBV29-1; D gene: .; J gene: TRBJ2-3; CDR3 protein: SVPGLGGSTDTQY
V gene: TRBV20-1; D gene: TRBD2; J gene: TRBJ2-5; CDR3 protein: SARPTQRGPEFQETQY
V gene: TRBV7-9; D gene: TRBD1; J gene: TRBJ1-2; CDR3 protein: ASSSPQGQGYGYT
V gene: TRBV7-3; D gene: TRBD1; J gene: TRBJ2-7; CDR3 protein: ASSSGDRASYEQY
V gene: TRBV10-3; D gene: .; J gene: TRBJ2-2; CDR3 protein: AIRKDSTGELF
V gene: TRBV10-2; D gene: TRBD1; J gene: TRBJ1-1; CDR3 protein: ASSLRRQGGTEAF
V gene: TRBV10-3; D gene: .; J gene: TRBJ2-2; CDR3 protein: AISEGGRANTGELF
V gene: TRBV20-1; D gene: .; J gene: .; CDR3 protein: SATGNSMNEQF
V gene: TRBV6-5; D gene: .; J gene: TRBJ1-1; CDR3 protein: ASREQANTEAF
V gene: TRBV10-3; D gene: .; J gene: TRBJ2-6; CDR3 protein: AISEGKGAGANVLT
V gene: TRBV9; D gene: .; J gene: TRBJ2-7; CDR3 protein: ASSAHREQY
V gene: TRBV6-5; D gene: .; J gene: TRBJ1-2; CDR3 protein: ASSQNRDYGYT
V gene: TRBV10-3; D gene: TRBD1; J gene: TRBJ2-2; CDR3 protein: AIRPGQGLSDTGELF
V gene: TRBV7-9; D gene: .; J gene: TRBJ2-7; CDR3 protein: ASSMTASFTYEQY
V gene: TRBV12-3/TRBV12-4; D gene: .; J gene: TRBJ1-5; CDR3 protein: ASSLGTGTQPQH
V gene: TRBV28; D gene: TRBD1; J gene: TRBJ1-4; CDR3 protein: ASSIPPGQGEKLF
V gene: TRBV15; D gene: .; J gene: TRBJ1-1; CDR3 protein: ATSSAVMNTEAF
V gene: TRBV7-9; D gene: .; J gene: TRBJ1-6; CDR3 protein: ASSLGRVSGSPLH
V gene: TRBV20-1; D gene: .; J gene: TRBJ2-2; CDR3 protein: SARDRSGELF
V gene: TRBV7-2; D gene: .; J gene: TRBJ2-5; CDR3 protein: ASSFRVLQETQY
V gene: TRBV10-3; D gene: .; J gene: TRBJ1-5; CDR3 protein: AISSDGEYQPQH